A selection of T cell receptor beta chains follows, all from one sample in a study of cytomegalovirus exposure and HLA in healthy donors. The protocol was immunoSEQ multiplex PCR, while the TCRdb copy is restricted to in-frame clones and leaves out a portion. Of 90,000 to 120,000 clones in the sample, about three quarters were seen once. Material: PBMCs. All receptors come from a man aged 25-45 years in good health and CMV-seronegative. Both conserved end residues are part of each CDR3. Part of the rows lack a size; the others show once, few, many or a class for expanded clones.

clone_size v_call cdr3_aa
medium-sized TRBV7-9 CASRQGSVNTEAFF
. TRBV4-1 CASSRMTGWTTEAFF
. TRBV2 CASRGTDSNEKLFF
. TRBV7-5 CVRSLALTSGSIRGTYEQYF
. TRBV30 CAWTVRPGTDTQYF
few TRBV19 CASRASGLSLGTQYF
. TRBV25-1 CASSEYRSLNRDPGELFF
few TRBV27 CASRQGARINTEAFF
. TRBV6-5 CASSYSWRGGRDEQYF
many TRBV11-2 CASSPRTGTLVNEQYF
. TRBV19 CASSPPLFPYEQYF
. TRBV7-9 CASSHPTGGVPNSPLHF
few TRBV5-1 CASSERLSYEQYF
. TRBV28 CASTGLPNREKLFF
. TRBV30 CACIRDRVNNEQFF
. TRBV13 CASSSKLAVWLGTSTDTQYF
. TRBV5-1 CASRSSGGAATGELFF
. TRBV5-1 CASSLGGRSYNEQFF
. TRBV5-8 CASSEGLAGADTQYF
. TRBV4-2 CASSQEGTSANEQFF
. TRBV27 CASSFQDRVTGELFF
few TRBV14 CASSRTGRLYEQYF
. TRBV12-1 CASSLSTGDVGGNTIYF
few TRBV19 CASSPRGKPQHF
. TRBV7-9 CASSATDANEQYF
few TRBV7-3 CASSSGGSSSYEQYF
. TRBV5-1 CASSPGGSGNVLDTQYF
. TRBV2 CASRETVYGYTF
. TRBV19 CASTFGFLSGGNTGELFF
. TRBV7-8 CASSSRQGSIGELFF
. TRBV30 CAWRRRDSLGDCGYTF
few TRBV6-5 CASSRGLADTQYF
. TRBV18 CASSPGQYNEQFF
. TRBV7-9 CASSQRNRPLAHEQYF
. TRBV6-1 CASSEGLAGGRNEQFF
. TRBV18 CASSPPLAGYNEQFF
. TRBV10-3 CAIRGTGGPYEQYF
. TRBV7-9 CASSPDFNEQFF
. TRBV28 CASSEAGGFQETQYF
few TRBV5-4 CAGGVAGENIQYF
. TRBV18 CASSPRAVGEKLFF
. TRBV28 CASSPHYEQYF
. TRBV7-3 CASSPLGRGGTGELFF
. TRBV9 CASSEGQSSLWQYF
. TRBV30 CAWIRTGFYGYTF
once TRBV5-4 CASSMTGETQYF
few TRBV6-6 CASSLGRSGYTF
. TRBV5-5 CASSLRESPNYGYTF
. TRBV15 CATSRDRGEAFF
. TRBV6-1 CASSEGTGASYEQYF
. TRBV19 CASSIGLAVEAQFF
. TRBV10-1 CASSARQQGGEQYF
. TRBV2 CASSQTGGAGANVLTF
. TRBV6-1 CASKRYGTDHYEQYF
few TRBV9 CASGNGGPTEAFF
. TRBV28 CASSLRPLSSGNTIYF
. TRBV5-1 CASSLASYTSGGPNEQFF